This TCR beta chain emerged from a study of blood T cell repertoires in COVID-19. Study overall: Nucleic acid was either cDNA or gDNA, and it came from T cells, B-cell-depleted T cells, or PBMCs.

This table comes from immunoSEQ multiplex PCR, and its TCRdb copy is limited to in-frame clones, with some not included. The repertoire holds over 300,000 clones, with 80% to 90% as singletons. The study counted Cohort 3 donors as recovered given two negative PCRs, clearance, or symptom resolution. J lost 7 bases, V lost 4 bases, and 3 bases had no gene match. Germline V lookup: CDR1 MNHEY, CDR2 SVGEGT. The CDR3 contains 12 residues. The receptor's source is a woman aged 18-29 years who had recovered from COVID-19. The chain combines TRBV6-2 or TRBV6-3 with TRBJ1-2; TRBD1 aligns across 7 bases. The sequencing sample was made of PBMCs or T cells enriched from blood (not recorded which). The chain's CDR3 is CASSLTGLGYTF. As DNA, the CDR3 is TGTGCCAGCAGTTTGACAGGGCTTGGCTACACCTTC.